Listed here are 14 T cell receptor beta chains from one sample, sequenced in a study of molecular identifiers for immune sequencing clone quantification. Each CDR3 protein gets one entry after TCRdb re-called the PCR reads with MiXCR. The table lists 80,000 to 95,000 distinct CDR3 sequences, about 20% of them singletons. Material: naive CD8+ T cells from blood, with Jurkat cell RNA spiked in. Subset reported: FACS-sorted CD8+CD4-CCR7+CD45RA+ naive T cells. These receptors originate from a human donor in good health. Some libraries in this study had Jurkat cell RNA spiked in.

This clonotype was counted between two and nine times. The V call is TRBV6-1, the J call TRBJ2-6; no firm D call. The CDR3 is 15 residues long. Germline CDR1 MNHNS, CDR2 SASEGT. V gave up 7 bases and J gave up 1 base, with 11 bases separating them. The CDR3 loop reads CASTPIESGANVLTF. The CDR3 DNA reads as TGTGCCAGCACTCCGATAGAATCTGGGGCCAACGTCCTGACTTTC.

At least ten counts were recorded for this clonotype. The chain has TRBV5-1 and TRBJ2-7; TRBD1 matches 7 bases. Germline assignment: CDR1 SGHRS and CDR2 YFSETQ. After removal of 4 bases from V and 5 bases from J, the junction contained 12 bases not matched to a gene. CDR3 length: 15 amino acids. The CDR3 DNA follows: TGCGCCAGCAGCCTTGTTAGGGGACAGTTCCACGAGCAGTACTTC. It is translated as CASSLVRGQFHEQYF.

Concerning this clonotype: This could be a read error, since a much larger clone is one nucleotide away. This chain joins TRBV7-6 and TRBJ2-7; D gene ambiguous. CDR1 and CDR2 (germline): SGHVS, FNYEAQ. Trimming shortened V by 4 bases and J by 5 bases, and 15 bases separated the two germline ends. The CDR3 is made up of 14 amino acids. The CDR3 DNA reads as TGTGCCAGCAGCTCAGTTTTCGGCACAGACGAGCAGTACTTC. As protein: CASSSVFGTDEQYF. Variable domain in full (rest from reference TRBV7-6 and TRBJ2-7): GAGVSQSPRYKVTKRGQDVALRCDPISGHVSLYWYRQALGQGPEFLTYFNYEAQQDKSGLPNDRFSAERPEGSISTLTIQRTEQRDSAMYRCASSSVFGTDEQYFGPGTRLTVT.

This clonotype was seen repeatedly, ten times or more. The chain carries TRBV4-3 and TRBJ2-7, with 7 bases that match TRBD2. The CDR3 runs to 15 residues. The V gene's germline CDR1 is LGHNA and CDR2 YSLEER. The ends lost 2 bases at V and 4 bases at J; junction bases unmatched: 8. The CDR3 sequence: CASSQFPGLPYEQYF. In DNA form, the CDR3 reads TGCGCCAGCAGCCAATTCCCGGGACTACCTTACGAGCAGTACTTC.

As concerns this clonotype: One junction end disagrees with the germline gene, perhaps due to a read error. The chain combines TRBV6-2 or TRBV6-3 with TRBJ1-5; D is perhaps TRBD1 (5 bases). The CDR3 runs 16 residues. Germline V CDR1 and CDR2: MNHEY, SVGEGT. CDR3 sequence: CASSKQDRLSNQPQRF. In DNA, the CDR3 is TGTGCCAGCAGTAAACAAGACAGACTTAGCAATCAGCCCCAGCGTTTC.

This clonotype was detected ten times or more. This chain uses TRBV9 with TRBJ1-5; D is ambiguous. The CDR3 is 15 amino acids. Trimming cost V 2 bases and J 5 bases, with 14 bases left between them. The germline V gene encodes CDR1 SGDLS and CDR2 YYNGEE. CDR3 loop: CASSVAGREDQPQHF. The CDR3 coding sequence is TGTGCCAGCAGCGTCGCGGGGAGGGAGGATCAGCCCCAGCATTTT.

This chain uses TRBV28 with TRBJ2-5; TRBD2 agrees at 10 bases. Per the germline V gene, CDR1 is MDHEN and CDR2 is SYDVKM. The CDR3 is 17 amino acids. The trim removed 6 bases at V and 2 bases at J, leaving 12 bases unmatched. CDR3 protein: CASRYLREAGGQETQYF. The CDR3 DNA sequence: TGTGCCAGCAGGTACCTACGGGAAGCGGGAGGGCAAGAGACCCAGTACTTC.

This clonotype was picked up many times. The chain uses TRBV14 and TRBJ2-3; 9 bases match TRBD1. This CDR3 is built from 15 residues. Losses at the gene ends were 4 bases for V and 3 bases for J; bases not matched to a gene: 5. Germline V gene data show CDR1 as SGHDN and CDR2 as FVKESK. The CDR3 DNA reads as TGTGCCAGCAGCCCCTGGACAGGGGTGACAGATACGCAGTATTTT. This encodes CASSPWTGVTDTQYF.

This clonotype was picked up many times. The CDR3 region has the DNA TGCAGCGTTGAAGATTCACAGGGGAATGATAACGGGGAGCTGTTTTTT. Translation: CSVEDSQGNDNGELFF. J is TRBJ2-2 and V is TRBV29-1; 7 bases are shared with TRBD1. This CDR3 spans 16 amino acids. Germline V gives CDR1 SQVTM, CDR2 ANQGSEA. The J segment lost 7 bases and the V segment lost 0 bases, leaving 11 bases of the junction unmatched.

This clonotype showed up many times. This chain connects TRBV3-1 to TRBJ2-3; perhaps TRBD2 as D (6 bases). Per germline, CDR1 LGHDT and CDR2 YNNKEL (reference sequence). The CDR3 sequence is 17 residues long. V lost 0 bases to trimming and J lost 0 bases, with 13 bases between them. The CDR3 nucleotides are TGTGCCAGCAGCCAAGATCTCATAGCGGTCAGCACAGATACGCAGTATTTT. Residues: CASSQDLIAVSTDTQYF.

This clonotype was detected ten times or more. DNA of the CDR3: TGTGCCGTAGGCCCTGGGGATTCGGGTCAGCCCCAGCATTTT. Translating gives CAVGPGDSGQPQHF. This rearrangement joins TRBV10-3 to TRBJ1-5; no clear D. Between the trimmed V and J ends, which lost 11 bases and 6 bases, there was a span of 20 bases. Germline values: CDR1 ENHRY, CDR2 SYGVKD. The CDR3 has 14 amino acids.

This clonotype has a count of ten or more. This rearrangement joins TRBV12-3 or TRBV12-4 to TRBJ2-2, with D maybe TRBD2 (5 bases). The CDR3 has 13 amino acids. The ends were cut back, 8 bases at V and 5 bases at J, with 12 bases in the middle. CDR3 residues: CASDSGVTGELFF. CDR3 sequence (DNA): TGTGCCAGCGATTCCGGGGTAACCGGGGAGCTGTTTTTT.

At least ten counts were recorded for this clonotype. The gene calls are TRBV20-1 and TRBJ2-2; D is possibly TRBD2 (5 bases). Trimming shortened V by 6 bases and J by 4 bases, and 9 bases separated the two germline ends. The CDR3 is 12 residues long. The germline gives CDR1 DFQATT, CDR2 SNEGSKA (reference sequence). The DNA of the CDR3 is TGCAGTGCGGACTTCGGCACCGGGGAGCTGTTTTTT. Encoded protein: CSADFGTGELFF.

This clonotype occurred many times. J is TRBJ2-6 and V is TRBV27, with D possibly called TRBD1 or TRBD2 (5 bases each). Germline CDR1 and CDR2: MNHEY and SMNVEV (reference sequence). This CDR3 contains 15 residues. V shed 1 base and J shed 3 bases, with 7 bases lying between them. CDR3 DNA sequence: TGTGCCAGCAGTTTATGGGGGTTTGGGGCCAACGTCCTGACTTTC. As protein: CASSLWGFGANVLTF.